A selection of T cell receptor beta chains follows, all from one sample in a study of T cell responses to AZD1222 COVID-19 vaccine. The assay was immunoSEQ multiplex PCR, and TCRdb's table has in-frame clones only and misses some. The table lists 90,000 to 150,000 clones, 86% of them singletons. The material was peripheral blood, obtained on day 0 of AZD1222 vaccination. The receptor set was obtained from an adult in good health. The CDR3 runs from the conserved cysteine through the conserved F or W. The D gene is left open where the match is weak.

v_gene: TRBV7-2
d_gene: -
j_gene: TRBJ2-7
CDR3aa: CASSEPGAPYEQYF

v_gene: TRBV2
d_gene: TRBD1
j_gene: TRBJ1-2
CDR3aa: CASSVLQGTFHYTF

v_gene: TRBV10-3
d_gene: TRBD1
j_gene: TRBJ2-1
CDR3aa: CAISDRDRGQNEQFF

v_gene: TRBV5-8
d_gene: -
j_gene: TRBJ1-1
CDR3aa: CASSLGGPTEAFF

v_gene: TRBV5-1
d_gene: TRBD2
j_gene: TRBJ2-2
CDR3aa: CASSLVAGGPTGELFF

v_gene: TRBV23-1
d_gene: TRBD1
j_gene: TRBJ2-7
CDR3aa: CASISRTGHTGEQYF

v_gene: TRBV5-6
d_gene: -
j_gene: TRBJ2-7
CDR3aa: CASSLVGPYEQYF

v_gene: TRBV7-9
d_gene: TRBD1
j_gene: TRBJ1-2
CDR3aa: CASSLLPQGQGYTF

v_gene: TRBV24-1
d_gene: -
j_gene: TRBJ2-7
CDR3aa: CATSDWGATYEQYF

v_gene: TRBV7-2
d_gene: TRBD1
j_gene: TRBJ2-7
CDR3aa: CASRADRERGEQYF

v_gene: TRBV6-5
d_gene: -
j_gene: TRBJ2-1
CDR3aa: CASTEWGAYNEQFF

v_gene: TRBV19
d_gene: TRBD1
j_gene: TRBJ1-5
CDR3aa: CASRLREGAQGQPQHF

v_gene: TRBV7-8
d_gene: -
j_gene: TRBJ1-3
CDR3aa: CASSLGATGGSSGNTIYF

v_gene: TRBV5-1
d_gene: -
j_gene: TRBJ2-7
CDR3aa: CASSLGQDVYEQYF

v_gene: TRBV5-6
d_gene: TRBD1
j_gene: TRBJ2-7
CDR3aa: CASSLVTGSEQYF

v_gene: TRBV5-1
d_gene: TRBD2
j_gene: TRBJ2-3
CDR3aa: CASSLASGATDTQYF

v_gene: TRBV4-1
d_gene: -
j_gene: TRBJ1-5
CDR3aa: CASSQDSTGNQPQHF

v_gene: TRBV10-3
d_gene: -
j_gene: TRBJ2-1
CDR3aa: CAISDRGAGRTYNEQFF

v_gene: TRBV18
d_gene: TRBD1
j_gene: TRBJ2-3
CDR3aa: CASSRWTGESTDTQYF

v_gene: TRBV27
d_gene: -
j_gene: TRBJ2-7
CDR3aa: CASSLYQTGRRSTEQYF

v_gene: TRBV5-1
d_gene: -
j_gene: TRBJ1-1
CDR3aa: CASSAPGRLNTEAFF

v_gene: TRBV7-3
d_gene: TRBD2
j_gene: TRBJ2-5
CDR3aa: CASSLREGETQYF

v_gene: TRBV7-2
d_gene: -
j_gene: TRBJ2-7
CDR3aa: CASSLEGTPTYEQYF

v_gene: TRBV5-1
d_gene: -
j_gene: TRBJ1-2
CDR3aa: CASSLAAPYGYTF

v_gene: TRBV6-5
d_gene: -
j_gene: TRBJ1-2
CDR3aa: CASSPGRRYGYTF

v_gene: TRBV5-1
d_gene: TRBD2
j_gene: TRBJ2-2
CDR3aa: CASSPLPGRERGELFF

v_gene: TRBV21-1
d_gene: -
j_gene: TRBJ2-1
CDR3aa: CASSKLAGGPYEQFF

v_gene: TRBV20-1
d_gene: -
j_gene: TRBJ2-3
CDR3aa: CSASPPGTQYF

v_gene: TRBV6-4
d_gene: -
j_gene: TRBJ2-3
CDR3aa: CASSDEAGAFTDTQYF

v_gene: TRBV29-1
d_gene: -
j_gene: TRBJ2-7
CDR3aa: CSVEGGGGSYEQYF

v_gene: TRBV27
d_gene: TRBD1
j_gene: TRBJ1-5
CDR3aa: CASSHRGLNQPQHF

v_gene: TRBV5-4
d_gene: TRBD1
j_gene: TRBJ1-2
CDR3aa: CASSPGTGGTYGYTF

v_gene: TRBV3-1/TRBV3-2
d_gene: TRBD1
j_gene: TRBJ1-2
CDR3aa: CASSLPGQNGYTF

v_gene: TRBV15
d_gene: TRBD1
j_gene: TRBJ1-2
CDR3aa: CATSRDQGQGGGYTF

v_gene: TRBV30
d_gene: -
j_gene: TRBJ1-1
CDR3aa: CAWSGQDTEAFF

v_gene: TRBV7-2
d_gene: TRBD1
j_gene: TRBJ2-7
CDR3aa: CASSSGTGGIYEQYF

v_gene: TRBV5-1
d_gene: -
j_gene: TRBJ2-5
CDR3aa: CASSLAQVQETQYF

v_gene: TRBV28
d_gene: -
j_gene: TRBJ2-3
CDR3aa: CASSGAGSTDTQYF

v_gene: TRBV10-3
d_gene: -
j_gene: TRBJ1-2
CDR3aa: CAISESWGDGYTF

v_gene: TRBV28
d_gene: TRBD1
j_gene: TRBJ1-4
CDR3aa: CASRGQANEKLFF

v_gene: TRBV10-3
d_gene: -
j_gene: TRBJ1-5
CDR3aa: CAISESGGSNQPQHF

v_gene: TRBV7-9
d_gene: -
j_gene: TRBJ2-7
CDR3aa: CASSSELNEQYF

v_gene: TRBV5-1
d_gene: -
j_gene: TRBJ2-3
CDR3aa: CASSLEGQPTDTQYF

v_gene: TRBV6-5
d_gene: TRBD1
j_gene: TRBJ2-7
CDR3aa: CASSFGQGTGEQYF

v_gene: TRBV18
d_gene: TRBD1
j_gene: TRBJ1-4
CDR3aa: CASSPIRDSNEKLFF

v_gene: TRBV5-1
d_gene: -
j_gene: TRBJ1-6
CDR3aa: CASRTTGSSYNSPLHF

v_gene: TRBV7-2
d_gene: -
j_gene: TRBJ2-3
CDR3aa: CASRVGLPTDTQYF

v_gene: TRBV29-1
d_gene: -
j_gene: TRBJ2-1
CDR3aa: CSVEFYNEQFF

v_gene: TRBV6-5
d_gene: -
j_gene: TRBJ1-2
CDR3aa: CASTPFGRGSYGYTF

v_gene: TRBV11-2
d_gene: TRBD1
j_gene: TRBJ2-1
CDR3aa: CASSLSPQGDEQFF

v_gene: TRBV3-1/TRBV3-2
d_gene: -
j_gene: TRBJ2-7
CDR3aa: CASSPLSGTYEQYF

v_gene: TRBV18
d_gene: TRBD1
j_gene: TRBJ1-4
CDR3aa: CASSPPKGQEGEKLFF

v_gene: TRBV12-3/TRBV12-4
d_gene: -
j_gene: TRBJ1-4
CDR3aa: CASNSQEGEKLFF

v_gene: TRBV7-9
d_gene: TRBD1
j_gene: TRBJ1-1
CDR3aa: CASSSHRGKNTEAFF

v_gene: TRBV5-8
d_gene: TRBD1
j_gene: TRBJ1-4
CDR3aa: CASSSLPPTGGGEKLFF

v_gene: TRBV14
d_gene: -
j_gene: TRBJ1-3
CDR3aa: CASSQWGTSGNTIYF

v_gene: TRBV7-9
d_gene: TRBD2
j_gene: TRBJ2-7
CDR3aa: CASSLVSAGGHYEQYF

v_gene: TRBV7-9
d_gene: -
j_gene: TRBJ2-3
CDR3aa: CASSLGRDTTDTQYF

v_gene: TRBV4-3
d_gene: TRBD1
j_gene: TRBJ1-5
CDR3aa: CASSQGQGSNQPQHF

v_gene: TRBV7-7
d_gene: TRBD1
j_gene: TRBJ1-4
CDR3aa: CASSPGQGNEKLFF